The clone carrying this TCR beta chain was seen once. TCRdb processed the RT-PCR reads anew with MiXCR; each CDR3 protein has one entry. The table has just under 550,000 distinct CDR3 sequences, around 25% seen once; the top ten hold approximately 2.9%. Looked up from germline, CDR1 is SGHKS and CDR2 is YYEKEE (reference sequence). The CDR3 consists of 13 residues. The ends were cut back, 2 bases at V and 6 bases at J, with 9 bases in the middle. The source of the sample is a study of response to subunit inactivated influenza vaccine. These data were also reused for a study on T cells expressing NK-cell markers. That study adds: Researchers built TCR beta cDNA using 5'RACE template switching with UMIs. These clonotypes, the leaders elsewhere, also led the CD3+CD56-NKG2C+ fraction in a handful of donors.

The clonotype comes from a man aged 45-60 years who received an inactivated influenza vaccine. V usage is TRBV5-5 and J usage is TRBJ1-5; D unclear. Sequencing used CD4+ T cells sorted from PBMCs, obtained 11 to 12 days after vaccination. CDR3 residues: CASSFSEGQPQHF. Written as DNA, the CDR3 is TGTGCCAGCAGCTTTTCTGAGGGTCAGCCCCAGCATTTT.